This T cell receptor beta chain is from a study of T cell responses to AZD1222 COVID-19 vaccine (dated by TCRdb to the early 2020s). For context, the study as a whole: A total of around 240 trial participants underwent TCR sequencing, of whom about 200 had received two doses of AZD1222 and roughly 26 had received two doses of the MenACWY control vaccine. Trial participants were enrolled by age into 18-55, 56-69 and 70-plus year subgroups, with approximately 150, 28 and 58 TCR-sequenced participants respectively.

CDR1 and CDR2, per the germline V gene, are SGHVS and FNYEAQ. Ends trimmed: V by 5 bases, J by 2 bases; bases unmatched to a gene: 12. Reading from cysteine to phenylalanine, the CDR3 counts 16 amino acids. CDR3 DNA only is kept here, 48 bases in frame from base 1. With regard to this clone: No cognate antigen has been identified for it. Base qualities are not recorded, but no much larger clone differs from it by a single base.

Summary of the overall study and its limitations: Because no day 14 peak-response samples were available, repertoires were characterized only after the peak T cell response. The whole spike protein was spanned by vaccine-associated CD4 TCRs, and dominant responses were seen in regions 160-218 and 743-854. After two AZD1222 doses, spike-specific TCR breadth and depth were significantly higher than at day 0 and than in MenACWY recipients. Participants were mostly white British, with more females than males. The authors suggested clonal diversity may have been underestimated. Reportedly, close to half of the unique spike-specific TCRs recognized epitopes lying outside the regions that are mutated in the B.1.351 and B.1.1.7 variants. Only a handful of AZD1222 recipients were SARS-CoV-2 seropositive at baseline, limiting conclusions about previously exposed vaccinees. In the small 56-69-year group, the increase in depth fell short of significance, most likely because of low power.

The CDR3 regions of human TCRbeta chains were analyzed by immunosequencing. The published analysis was carried out like this. Repertoire TCRs were matched against a reference library of SARS-CoV-2-specific TCRs generated with the MIRA antigen-specificity platform. Breadth was defined as the fraction of unique TCRs that were SARS-CoV-2-associated, and depth was defined as the fraction of total T cells that were SARS-CoV-2-associated. Using the MIRA data, every spike-specific TCR was mapped to the spike region that the TCR reacted to and assigned to either a CD4 or a CD8 class. Log10-transformed breadth and depth values were compared by one-way ANOVA with Sidak's multiple comparisons tests. Sourced from immuneACCESS, this table was stored by TCRdb with only in-frame sequences that have V and J called. A share of the clones is absent; for the studies checked, an unresolved V gene accounts for under half, and the remainder has no known explanation. The V and J calls and the clone size are those of that table, but D and trimming were determined from the DNA. This sample is represented by 100,000 to 150,000 clones; around 83% of them were singletons. The ten largest clones take up around 4.4% of the sample.

In light of the paper, this sample's time point label describes: about 28 days (+/-7) after the second vaccine dose. AZD1222 recipients given second doses at about 4 weeks or at about 12 weeks were pooled, since spike-specific TCR depth and breadth were not found to differ between the two schedules. The vaccinee samples were drawn from two UK trials, COV001 and COV002, one of which was a single-blind randomized controlled phase 2/3 trial testing AZD1222 (ChAdOx1 nCoV-19) in healthy adults. For TCRbeta chain sequencing, PBMC samples were collected from trial participants at day 0 and at day 28 after the second dose.

This clonotype was sampled from an adult who received the AZD1222 COVID-19 vaccine. The chain was built from TRBV7-6 and TRBJ2-7, with 7 central nucleotides matching TRBD1. The sequences come from peripheral blood, collected 28 days after the second AZD1222 dose. The DNA sequence is TGTGCCAGCAGCCAGGGCGAGAGGACAGGAGCCTACGAGCAGTACTTC. The encoded protein is CASSQGERTGAYEQYF.